This T cell receptor (beta chain) emerged from a study of early T cells in non-severe SARS-CoV-2 infection (TCRdb year 2021). About the investigation overall: TCR sequencing used bulk RNA from unsorted whole blood, so alpha and beta chains could not be paired. The study at large found these results: Matching against VDJdb was skewed toward anti-spike CD8 responses, likely underestimated virus-specific expansions, and missed private and CD4 specificities.

Library method: 5' RACE. The sequencer listed for this sample is NextSeq 500. The TCR library protocol attached unique molecular identifiers to individual cDNA molecules to correct for sequencing error and PCR bias. Sequencing covered both TCR alpha and beta chains, and within each sample the abundances of alpha and beta sequences were tightly co-correlated. The paper's data handling went like this. Decombinator V4 was used to perform V gene, J gene and CDR3 annotation of TCR sequences. TCRs were defined as expanded if a significant change between any two time points was detected under a Poisson model with p below 0.0001. TCR abundances were normalised to the total number of TCRs sequenced per sample and were expressed as counts per million. TRAV1-2 paired with TRAJ12, TRAJ20 or TRAJ33 defined MAIT TCRs, while TRAV10 paired with TRAJ18 defined iNKT TCRs. A search of VDJdb, accessed on 1 November 2021, was run for TCRs annotated to CMV, EBV and SARS-CoV-2, with TCRs annotated for multiple antigens excluded. The raw public reads went through TCRdb reprocessing: fastp at Q25, MiXCR clone calling, in-frame beta chains kept. All rows with the same CDR3 protein become a single entry with the most common DNA and genes. What appears here as the V and J calls and clone size reflects TCRdb's work, not the paper's. For this sample the table gives more than 50,000 distinct CDR3 sequences, of which around 6% were detected only once. The ten largest account for about 6.8% of the sample.

CDR1 and CDR2, looked up from the germline V gene, are ENHRY and SYGVKD. From cysteine to phenylalanine, the CDR3 is 14 amino acids long. Only CDR3 DNA remains: 42 bases, in frame from the first base. V sheds 3 bases and J sheds 0 bases, leaving 7 bases between their ends. This clonotype was counted at least ten times. No antigen is known for it. The input lacks base qualities; no much larger clone sits a single base away. Set within a cohort of healthcare workers in London, UK, this nested case-control study involved weekly PCR testing of nasopharyngeal swabs along with blood sampling. Between 23 and 31 March 2020, the week of the UK lockdown, healthcare workers were enrolled and then followed up weekly for as long as 16 weeks.

Specimen: whole blood. The sequence was collected from an adult who was a healthcare worker with PCR-confirmed SARS-CoV-2 infection or an uninfected control (not recorded which). Here the chain combines TRBV10-3 and TRBJ2-3; matching of 6 bases hints at TRBD2 as the D gene. The DNA reads TGTGCCATCAGTGAACGGGGGAGCACAGATACGCAGTATTTT. Translated, it gives CAISERGSTDTQYF.